The 8 T cell receptor beta chains reported below all come from one sample, sequenced in a study of low-dose radiotherapy and immunotherapy resistance in tumors. Time point noted: before trial treatment. First-strand cDNA relied on TRAV- and TRBV-specific primers spanning alpha and beta chains. The TCRs were subjected to amplification over approximately 18 PCR cycles employing a constant-region primer in conjunction with a V-primer adapter. TCRdb passed the reads through MiXCR, listing each CDR3 protein once. Seen here are 60,000 to 90,000 distinct CDR3 sequences, around 30% observed once, and the top ten hold 11%. The sequencing used PBMCs, collected before treatment. The source is a female donor with ovarian cancer.

J is TRBJ2-2 and V is TRBV6-2 or TRBV6-3, with D tentatively TRBD1 (6 bases). Germline loops: CDR1 MNHEY, CDR2 SVGEGT. The CDR3 length is 13 residues. Trimming took off 6 bases at V and 6 bases at J, with 11 bases between the two ends. CDR3 sequence reads: CASRIQGSGELFF. The CDR3 DNA follows: TGTGCCAGCAGGATACAGGGTTCCGGGGAGCTGTTTTTT.

This clonotype was detected many times. The chain couples TRBV11-2 to TRBJ2-3, with a possible D match to TRBD2 (5 bases). Germline assignment: CDR1 SGHAT and CDR2 FQNNGV. The V end was cut by 1 base, the J end by 2 bases, with 13 bases between. The CDR3 sequence is 16 residues long. The CDR3 nucleotides are TGTGCCAGCAGCTTAGGGAGTCTAGCTGACACAGATACGCAGTATTTT. Its translation: CASSLGSLADTDTQYF.

The genes are TRBV7-2 and TRBJ2-1, with D uncertain. The germline V gene has CDR1 SGHTA and CDR2 FQGNSA. V lost 3 bases and J 0 bases, leaving 9 bases between the germline ends. The CDR3 is 15 amino acids. The CDR3: CASSLDGLSYNEQFF. In DNA, the CDR3 is TGTGCCAGCAGCTTGGACGGGCTCTCCTACAATGAGCAGTTCTTC.

Ten or more counts support this clonotype. The chain employs TRBV2 and TRBJ2-7; TRBD1 matches at 7 bases. The trim removed 11 bases at V and 7 bases at J, leaving 8 bases unmatched. The CDR3 sequence is 11 residues long. Germline CDR1 is SNHLY and CDR2 is FYNNEI. The CDR3 reads CAGDRAGEQYF. The DNA of the CDR3 is TGTGCCGGAGACAGGGCCGGGGAGCAGTACTTC.

The chain employs TRBV2 and TRBJ2-2, with 12 bases matching TRBD1. J lost 4 bases, V lost 5 bases, and 14 bases had no gene match. The CDR3 runs 19 residues. CDR1 and CDR2 from the germline V gene are SNHLY and FYNNEI. In DNA, the CDR3 is TGTGCCAGCAGTCACCCCCGGGACAGGGGGCTCGGGGGCACCGGGGAGCTGTTTTTT. This translates into CASSHPRDRGLGGTGELFF.

The table lists this clonotype with many counts. V gene TRBV12-3 or TRBV12-4 combines with J gene TRBJ1-2, with D possibly matching TRBD1 (6 bases). The CDR3 is 13 residues long. V dropped 0 bases and J dropped 8 bases, with 10 bases sitting between them. The CDR3 region is CASSLAGTRGYTF. The CDR3 region has the DNA TGTGCCAGCAGTTTAGCGGGGACAAGAGGCTACACCTTC.

This clonotype was seen at least ten times. This chain connects TRBV5-1 to TRBJ2-1, with 11 bases aligning to TRBD1. The CDR3 loop spans 14 amino acids. The V gene's germline CDR1 is SGHRS and CDR2 YFSETQ. The ends lost 5 bases at V and 8 bases at J; junction bases unmatched: 6. CDR3 protein: CASSSGTGGYEQFF. The CDR3 nucleotides are TGCGCCAGCAGTTCCGGGACAGGGGGTTATGAGCAGTTCTTC.

V usage is TRBV6-2 or TRBV6-3 and J usage is TRBJ2-1; D might be TRBD1 (6 bases). Germline CDR1 and CDR2: MNHEY and SVGEGT. This CDR3 contains 14 residues. Trimming shortened V by 2 bases and J by 8 bases, and 13 bases separated the two germline ends. The CDR3 region is CASSYQRGYHEQFF. The DNA of the CDR3 is TGTGCCAGCAGTTACCAGAGGGGGTACCATGAGCAGTTCTTC.